This T cell receptor (beta chain) was captured by sequencing in a study of blood T cell repertoires in COVID-19. About the study: Collection of acute and convalescent COVID-19 samples took place in the United States, Italy and Spain. The cDNA or gDNA used as material had been derived from T cells, B-cell-depleted T cells, or PBMCs.

This CDR3 comprises 16 residues. CDR1 and CDR2 from the germline V gene are SGHNT and YYREEE (reference sequence). The junction had 10 bases not matched to a gene; V was cut back by 0 bases and J by 5 bases. This clone is classed as medium-sized (0.01 to 0.1%). Methods used by the authors: For nucleated cells, counts were estimated from reference gene primer amplification. Sequencing was performed with immunoSEQ multiplex PCR; in TCRdb, only in-frame clones are kept and a portion is missing. V and J calls plus clone size are reproduced from that table; the DNA served to infer D and trimming. This table has about 120,000 clones, 85% appearing once.

The receptor was derived from a man older than 75 with active or convalescent COVID-19. The specimen was peripheral blood. The rearrangement links TRBV5-4 to TRBJ2-7, with 8 positions matching TRBD2. The CDR3 loop is CASSLAGSGAPHEQYF. For the CDR3, the DNA is TGTGCCAGCAGCTTGGCGGGTAGCGGGGCCCCCCACGAGCAGTACTTC. Full variable domain (remainder filled in from reference TRBV5-4 and TRBJ2-7): ETGVTQSPTHLIKTRGQQVTLRCSSQSGHNTVSWYQQALGQGPQFIFQYYREEENGRGNFPPRFSGLQFPNYSSELNVNALELDDSALYLCASSLAGSGAPHEQYFGPGTRLTVT.